This T cell receptor (beta chain) was identified during a study of cytomegalovirus exposure and HLA in healthy donors. Study findings and constraints: One variant, a missense change in DCLRE1C, was linked in a later analysis to TCR beta V- and J-gene trimming.

The CDR3 has 15 amino acids. Germline-derived CDR1 and CDR2 are MGHRA and YSYEKL. With 0 bases removed from V and 6 bases from J, the gap between germline ends came to 14 bases. This clone showed up just once. Antigen specificity is unknown. PCR primers comprised 60 Vbeta and 13 Jbeta primers. The assay was immunoSEQ multiplex PCR, and TCRdb's table has in-frame clones only and misses some. The sample holds roughly 250,000 clones, under 90% seen once. Sample: PBMCs. The rearrangement joins TRBV4-1 to TRBJ1-2, with no clear D. This receptor was identified in a girl aged 2 to 10 in good health and CMV-seronegative. CDR3 DNA: TGCGCCAGCAGCCAAGAATTCCAGGTGTTCCATGGCTACACCTTC. This translates into CASSQEFQVFHGYTF.